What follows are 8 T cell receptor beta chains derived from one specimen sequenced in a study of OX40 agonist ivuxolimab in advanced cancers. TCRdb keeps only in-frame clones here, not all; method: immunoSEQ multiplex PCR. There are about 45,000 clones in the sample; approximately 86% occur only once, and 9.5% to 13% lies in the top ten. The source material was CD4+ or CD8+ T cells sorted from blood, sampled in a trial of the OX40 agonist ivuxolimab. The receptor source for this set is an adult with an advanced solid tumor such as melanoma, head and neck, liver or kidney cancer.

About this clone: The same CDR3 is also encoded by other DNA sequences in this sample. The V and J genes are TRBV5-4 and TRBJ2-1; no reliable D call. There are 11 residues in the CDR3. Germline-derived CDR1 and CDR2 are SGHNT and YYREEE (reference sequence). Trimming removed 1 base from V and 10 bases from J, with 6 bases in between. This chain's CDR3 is CASSLFSEQFF. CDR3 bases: TGTGCCAGCAGCTTGTTCTCGGAGCAGTTCTTC.

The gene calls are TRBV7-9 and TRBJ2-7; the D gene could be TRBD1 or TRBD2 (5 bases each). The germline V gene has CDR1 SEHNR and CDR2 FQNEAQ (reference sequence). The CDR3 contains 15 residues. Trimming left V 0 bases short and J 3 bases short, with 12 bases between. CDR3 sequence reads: CASSLARGPGYEQYF. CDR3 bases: TGTGCCAGCAGCTTAGCGAGGGGTCCCGGCTACGAGCAGTACTTC.

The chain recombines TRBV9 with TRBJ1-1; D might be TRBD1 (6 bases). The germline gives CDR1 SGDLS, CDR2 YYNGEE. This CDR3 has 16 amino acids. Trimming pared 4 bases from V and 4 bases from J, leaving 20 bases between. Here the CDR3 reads CASSPAGGSGATEAFF. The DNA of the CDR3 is TGTGCCAGCAGCCCGGCTGGGGGCTCAGGTGCCACTGAAGCTTTCTTT. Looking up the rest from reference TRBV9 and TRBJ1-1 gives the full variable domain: DSGVTQTPKHLITATGQRVTLRCSPRSGDLSVYWYQQSLDQGLQFLIQYYNGEERAKGNILERFSAQQFPDLHSELNLSSLELGDSALYFCASSPAGGSGATEAFFGQGTRLTVV.

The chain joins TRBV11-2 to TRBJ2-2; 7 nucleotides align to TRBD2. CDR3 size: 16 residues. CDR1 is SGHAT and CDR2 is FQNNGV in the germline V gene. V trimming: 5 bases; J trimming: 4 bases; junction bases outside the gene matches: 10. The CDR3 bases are TGTGCCAGCAGCGGGTGGGGATCTAGCGGCACCGGGGAGCTGTTTTTT. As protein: CASSGWGSSGTGELFF.

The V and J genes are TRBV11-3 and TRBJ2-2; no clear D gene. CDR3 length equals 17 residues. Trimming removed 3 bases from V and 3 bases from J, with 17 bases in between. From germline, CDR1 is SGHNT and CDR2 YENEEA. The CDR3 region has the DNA TGTGCCAGCAGCTTTTCAAATCTTTCGAGCGACACCGGGGAGCTGTTTTTT. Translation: CASSFSNLSSDTGELFF. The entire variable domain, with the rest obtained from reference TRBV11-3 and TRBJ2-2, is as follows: EAGVVQSPRYKIIEKKQPVAFWCNPISGHNTLYWYLQNLGQGPELLIRYENEEAVDDSQLPKDRFSAERLKGVDSTLKIQPAELGDSAVYLCASSFSNLSSDTGELFFGEGSRLTVL.

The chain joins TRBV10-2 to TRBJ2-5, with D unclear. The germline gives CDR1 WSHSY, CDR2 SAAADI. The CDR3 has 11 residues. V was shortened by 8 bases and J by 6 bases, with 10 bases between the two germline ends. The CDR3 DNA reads TGCGCCAGCTTACAAGGGAAGACCCAGTACTTC. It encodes CASLQGKTQYF.

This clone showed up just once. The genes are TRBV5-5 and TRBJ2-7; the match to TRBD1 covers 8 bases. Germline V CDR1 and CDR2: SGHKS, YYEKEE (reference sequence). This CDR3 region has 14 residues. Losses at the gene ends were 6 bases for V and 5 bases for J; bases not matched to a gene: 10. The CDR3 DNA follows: TGTGCCAGCAATCAGGGGGCTGCGTTGCACGAGCAGTACTTC. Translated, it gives CASNQGAALHEQYF.

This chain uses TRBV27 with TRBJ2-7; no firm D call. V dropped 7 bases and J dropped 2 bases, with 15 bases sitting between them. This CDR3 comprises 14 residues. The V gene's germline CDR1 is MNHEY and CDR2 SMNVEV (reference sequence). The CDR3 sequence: CASKPQMSPYEQYF. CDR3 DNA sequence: TGTGCCAGCAAACCTCAGATGTCGCCCTACGAGCAGTACTTC.